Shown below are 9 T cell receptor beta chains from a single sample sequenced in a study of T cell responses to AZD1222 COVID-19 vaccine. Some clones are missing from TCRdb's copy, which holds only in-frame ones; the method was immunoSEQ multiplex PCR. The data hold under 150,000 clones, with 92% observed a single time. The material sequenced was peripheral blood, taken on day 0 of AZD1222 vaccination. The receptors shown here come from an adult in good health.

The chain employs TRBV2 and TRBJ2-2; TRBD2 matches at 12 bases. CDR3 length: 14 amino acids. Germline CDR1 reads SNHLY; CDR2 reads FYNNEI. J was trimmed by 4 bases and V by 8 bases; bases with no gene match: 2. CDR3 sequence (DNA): TGTGCCAGCGGGGGACTAGCGGGCACCGGGGAGCTGTTTTTT. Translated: CASGGLAGTGELFF.

The CDR3 DNA follows: TGCGCCAGCAGGGGAGAGGCCTACGAGCAGTACTTC. Protein: CASRGEAYEQYF. The chain carries TRBV5-1 and TRBJ2-7, with D perhaps matching TRBD2 (5 bases). CDR1 is SGHRS, CDR2 YFSETQ, per germline. The CDR3 consists of 12 residues. Trimming took off 5 bases at V and 2 bases at J, with 8 bases between the two ends. The variable domain in full, with the rest retrieved from reference TRBV5-1 and TRBJ2-7, is KAGVTQTPRYLIKTRGQQVTLSCSPISGHRSVSWYQQTPGQGLQFLFEYFSETQRNKGNFPGRFSGRQFSNSRSEMNVSTLELGDSALYLCASRGEAYEQYFGPGTRLTVT.

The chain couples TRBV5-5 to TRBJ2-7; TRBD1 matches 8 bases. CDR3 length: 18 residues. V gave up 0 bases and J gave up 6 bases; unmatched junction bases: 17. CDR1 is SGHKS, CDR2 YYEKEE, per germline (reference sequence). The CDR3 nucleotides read TGTGCCAGCAGCTTGGGATATATATTAAGGACAGGGAACTGCGAGCAGTACTTC. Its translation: CASSLGYILRTGNCEQYF. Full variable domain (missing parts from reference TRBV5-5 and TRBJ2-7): DAGVTQSPTHLIKTRGQQVTLRCSPISGHKSVSWYQQVLGQGPQFIFQYYEKEERGRGNFPDRFSARQFPNYSSELNVNALLLGDSALYLCASSLGYILRTGNCEQYFGPGTRLTVT.

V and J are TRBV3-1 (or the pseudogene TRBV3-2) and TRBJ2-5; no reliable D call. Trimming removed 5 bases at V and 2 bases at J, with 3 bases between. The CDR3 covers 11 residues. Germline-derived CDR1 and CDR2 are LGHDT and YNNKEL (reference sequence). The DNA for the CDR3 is TGTGCCAGCAGCAATCAAGAGACCCAGTACTTC. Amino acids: CASSNQETQYF.

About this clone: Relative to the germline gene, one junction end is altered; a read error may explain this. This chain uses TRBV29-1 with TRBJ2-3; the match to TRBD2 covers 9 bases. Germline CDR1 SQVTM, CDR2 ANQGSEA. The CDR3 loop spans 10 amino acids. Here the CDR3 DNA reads TGCAGCGTTGAAGGCGGGAGGGCTGATTTT. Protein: CSVEGGRADF.

The CDR3 DNA follows: TGTGCCAGTAGTATAGATTTGGCCTCTAACTATGGCTACACCTTC. Protein: CASSIDLASNYGYTF. This rearrangement joins TRBV19 to TRBJ1-2; no clear D gene. There are 15 residues in the CDR3. CDR1 LNHDA and CDR2 SQIVND come from the germline V gene (reference sequence). The V gene lost 0 bases and the J gene lost 0 bases, with 8 bases spanning the gap.

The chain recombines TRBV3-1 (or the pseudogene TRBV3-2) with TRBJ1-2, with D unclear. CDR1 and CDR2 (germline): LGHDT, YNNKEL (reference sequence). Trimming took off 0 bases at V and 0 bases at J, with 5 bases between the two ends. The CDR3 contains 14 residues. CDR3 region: CASSQEGANYGYTF. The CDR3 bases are TGTGCCAGCAGCCAAGAGGGAGCTAACTATGGCTACACCTTC.

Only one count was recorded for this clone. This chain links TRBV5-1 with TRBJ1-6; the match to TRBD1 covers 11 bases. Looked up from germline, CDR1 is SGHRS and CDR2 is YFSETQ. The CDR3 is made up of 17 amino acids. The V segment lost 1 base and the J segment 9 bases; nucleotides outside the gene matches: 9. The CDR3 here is CASSLTSGTGGSSPLHF. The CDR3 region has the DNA TGCGCCAGCAGCTTGACATCCGGGACAGGGGGGAGTTCACCCCTCCACTTT.

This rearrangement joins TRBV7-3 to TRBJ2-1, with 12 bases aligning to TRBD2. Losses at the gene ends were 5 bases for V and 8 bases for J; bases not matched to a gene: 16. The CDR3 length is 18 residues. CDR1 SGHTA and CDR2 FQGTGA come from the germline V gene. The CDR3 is CASSPGGGVGLAGDEQFF. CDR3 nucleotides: TGTGCCAGCAGCCCCGGTGGAGGTGTGGGACTAGCGGGTGATGAGCAGTTCTTC.